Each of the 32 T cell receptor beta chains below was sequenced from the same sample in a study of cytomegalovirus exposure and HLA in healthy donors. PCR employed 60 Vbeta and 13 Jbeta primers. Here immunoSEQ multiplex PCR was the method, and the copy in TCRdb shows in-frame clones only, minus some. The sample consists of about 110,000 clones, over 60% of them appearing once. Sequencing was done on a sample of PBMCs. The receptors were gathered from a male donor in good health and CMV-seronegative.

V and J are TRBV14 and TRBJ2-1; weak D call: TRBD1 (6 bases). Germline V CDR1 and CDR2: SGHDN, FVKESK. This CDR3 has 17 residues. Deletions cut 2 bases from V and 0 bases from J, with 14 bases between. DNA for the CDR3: TGTGCCAGCAGCCAATCTCTGGGGGCCGGCTCCTACAATGAGCAGTTCTTC. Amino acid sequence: CASSQSLGAGSYNEQFF.

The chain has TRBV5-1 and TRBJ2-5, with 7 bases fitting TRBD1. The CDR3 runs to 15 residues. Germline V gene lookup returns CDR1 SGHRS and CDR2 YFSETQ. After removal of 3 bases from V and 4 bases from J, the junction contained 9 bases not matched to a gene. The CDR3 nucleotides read TGCGCCAGCAGCTCTGGACAGGCGAGTGGAGAGACCCAGTACTTC. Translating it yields CASSSGQASGETQYF.

The CDR3 sequence is CASSEEGLTNYGYTF. CDR3 DNA sequence: TGTGCCAGCAGTGAAGAGGGGCTGACTAACTATGGCTACACCTTC. The V and J genes are TRBV2 and TRBJ1-2, with a tentative D call TRBD1 (5 bases). The germline CDR1 and CDR2 sequences are SNHLY and FYNNEI. The CDR3 covers 15 residues. V gave up 1 base and J gave up 0 bases, with 9 bases separating them. The variable domain in full, with the rest retrieved from reference TRBV2 and TRBJ1-2, is EPEVTQTPSHQVTQMGQEVILRCVPISNHLYFYWYRQILGQKVEFLVSFYNNEISEKSEIFDDQFSVERPDGSNFTLKIRSTKLEDSAMYFCASSEEGLTNYGYTFGSGTRLTVV.

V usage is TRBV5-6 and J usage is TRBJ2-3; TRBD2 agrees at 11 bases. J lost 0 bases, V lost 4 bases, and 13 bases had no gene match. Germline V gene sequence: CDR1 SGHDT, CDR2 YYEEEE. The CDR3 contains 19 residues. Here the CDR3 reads CASSRELAGGTFSTDTQYF. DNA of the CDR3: TGTGCCAGCAGCCGGGAGCTAGCGGGAGGCACCTTCAGCACAGATACGCAGTATTTT.

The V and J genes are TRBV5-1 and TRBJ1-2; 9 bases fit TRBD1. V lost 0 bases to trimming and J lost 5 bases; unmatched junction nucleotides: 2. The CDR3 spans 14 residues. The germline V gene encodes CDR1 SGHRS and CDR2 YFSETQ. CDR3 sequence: CASSLEGQGYGYTF. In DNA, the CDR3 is TGCGCCAGCAGCTTGGAGGGACAGGGTTATGGCTACACCTTC.

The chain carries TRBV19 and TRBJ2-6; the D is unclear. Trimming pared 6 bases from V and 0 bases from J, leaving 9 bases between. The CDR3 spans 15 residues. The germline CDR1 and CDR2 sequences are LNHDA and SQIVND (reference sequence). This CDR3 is CASRLHSSGANVLTF. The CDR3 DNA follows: TGTGCCAGTAGGCTGCACAGCTCTGGGGCCAACGTCCTGACTTTC.

CDR3 region: CASSLSLGTSYNEQFF. For the CDR3, the DNA is TGTGCCAGCAGTTTATCACTAGGAACCTCCTACAATGAGCAGTTCTTC. This chain uses TRBV27 with TRBJ2-1, with D possibly being TRBD2 (5 bases). The CDR3 is 16 residues long. Trimming pared 0 bases from V and 0 bases from J, leaving 9 bases between. From germline, CDR1 is MNHEY and CDR2 SMNVEV (reference sequence).

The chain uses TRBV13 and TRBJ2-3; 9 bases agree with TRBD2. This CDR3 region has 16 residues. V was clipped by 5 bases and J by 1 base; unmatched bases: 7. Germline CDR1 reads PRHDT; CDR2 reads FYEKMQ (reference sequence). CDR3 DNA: TGTGCCAGCAGCCAGGGACTAGCTTTAGGCACAGATACGCAGTATTTT. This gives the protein CASSQGLALGTDTQYF.

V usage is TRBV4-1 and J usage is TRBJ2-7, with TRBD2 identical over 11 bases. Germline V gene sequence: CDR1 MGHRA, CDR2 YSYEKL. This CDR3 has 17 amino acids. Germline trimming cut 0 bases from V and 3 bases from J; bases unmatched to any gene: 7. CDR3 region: CASSQDRLAGGVYEQYF. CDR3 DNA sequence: TGCGCCAGCAGCCAAGATCGGCTAGCGGGAGGAGTCTACGAGCAGTACTTC.

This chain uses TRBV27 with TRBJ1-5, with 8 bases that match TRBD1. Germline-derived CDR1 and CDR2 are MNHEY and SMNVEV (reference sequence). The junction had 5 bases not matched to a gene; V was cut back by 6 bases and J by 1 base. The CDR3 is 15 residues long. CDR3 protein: CASSTGGVSNQPQHF. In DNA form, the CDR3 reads TGTGCCAGCAGCACAGGGGGAGTAAGCAATCAGCCCCAGCATTTT.

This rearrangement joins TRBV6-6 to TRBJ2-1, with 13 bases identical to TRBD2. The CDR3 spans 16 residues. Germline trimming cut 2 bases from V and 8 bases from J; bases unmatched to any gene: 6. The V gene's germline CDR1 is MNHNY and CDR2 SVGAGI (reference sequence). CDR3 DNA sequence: TGTGCCAGCAGTTACCCTTGGACTAGCGGGAGCTATGAGCAGTTCTTC. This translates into CASSYPWTSGSYEQFF.

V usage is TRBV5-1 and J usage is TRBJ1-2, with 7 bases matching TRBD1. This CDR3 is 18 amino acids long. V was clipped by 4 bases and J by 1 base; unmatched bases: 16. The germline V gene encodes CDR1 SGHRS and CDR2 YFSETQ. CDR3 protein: CASSPDDRAIRNNYGYTF. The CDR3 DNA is TGCGCCAGCAGCCCCGACGACAGGGCCATCCGGAATAACTATGGCTACACCTTC. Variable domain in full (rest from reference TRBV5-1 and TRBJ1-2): KAGVTQTPRYLIKTRGQQVTLSCSPISGHRSVSWYQQTPGQGLQFLFEYFSETQRNKGNFPGRFSGRQFSNSRSEMNVSTLELGDSALYLCASSPDDRAIRNNYGYTFGSGTRLTVV.

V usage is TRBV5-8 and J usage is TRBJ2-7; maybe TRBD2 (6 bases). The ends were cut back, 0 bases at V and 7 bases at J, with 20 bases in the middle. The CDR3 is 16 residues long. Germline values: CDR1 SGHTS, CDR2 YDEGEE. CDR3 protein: CASSLVQAPRRGEQYF. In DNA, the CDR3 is TGTGCCAGCAGCTTGGTCCAAGCTCCCAGACGGGGGGAGCAGTACTTC.

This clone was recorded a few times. CDR3 nucleotides: TGTGCCAGCAGCCAAGTGGGCTCAGGGGGCTTTGGCTACACCTTC. Protein sequence: CASSQVGSGGFGYTF. The chain couples TRBV14 to TRBJ1-2; 8 bases fit TRBD1. The CDR3 spans 15 residues. The trim removed 1 base at V and 7 bases at J, leaving 8 bases unmatched. From germline, CDR1 is SGHDN and CDR2 FVKESK.

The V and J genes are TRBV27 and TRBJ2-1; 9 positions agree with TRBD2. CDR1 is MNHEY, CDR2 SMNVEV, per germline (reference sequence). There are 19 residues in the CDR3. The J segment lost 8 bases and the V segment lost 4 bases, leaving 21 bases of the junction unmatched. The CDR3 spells CASSSIGSSGIALVYEQFF. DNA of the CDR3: TGTGCCAGCAGTTCGATAGGTTCTAGCGGGATAGCGTTGGTTTATGAGCAGTTCTTC.

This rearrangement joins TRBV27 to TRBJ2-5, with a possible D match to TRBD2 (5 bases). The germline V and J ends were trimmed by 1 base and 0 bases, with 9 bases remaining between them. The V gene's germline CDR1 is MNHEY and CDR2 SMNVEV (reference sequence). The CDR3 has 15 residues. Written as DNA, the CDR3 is TGTGCCAGCAGTTTATGGCCAGCGGACCAAGAGACCCAGTACTTC. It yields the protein CASSLWPADQETQYF.

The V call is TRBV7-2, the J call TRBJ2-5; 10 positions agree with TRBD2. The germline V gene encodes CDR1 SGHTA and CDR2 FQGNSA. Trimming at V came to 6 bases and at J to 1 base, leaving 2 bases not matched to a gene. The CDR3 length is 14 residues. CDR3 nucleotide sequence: TGTGCCAGCAGACTAGCGGGGACCCAAGAGACCCAGTACTTC. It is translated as CASRLAGTQETQYF.

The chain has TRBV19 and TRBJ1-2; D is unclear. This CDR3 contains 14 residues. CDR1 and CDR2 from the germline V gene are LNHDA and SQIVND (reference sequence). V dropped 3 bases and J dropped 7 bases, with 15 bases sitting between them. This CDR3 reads CASSIPADSGGYTF. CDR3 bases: TGTGCCAGTAGTATCCCCGCCGACTCGGGTGGCTACACCTTC.

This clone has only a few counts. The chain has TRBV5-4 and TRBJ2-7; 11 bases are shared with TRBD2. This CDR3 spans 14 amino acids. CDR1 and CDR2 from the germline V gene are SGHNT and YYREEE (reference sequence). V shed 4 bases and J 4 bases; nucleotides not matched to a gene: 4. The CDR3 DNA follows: TGTGCCAGCAGCCGGACTAGCGGGCGATACGAGCAGTACTTC. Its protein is CASSRTSGRYEQYF. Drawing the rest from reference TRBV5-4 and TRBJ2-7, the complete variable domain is ETGVTQSPTHLIKTRGQQVTLRCSSQSGHNTVSWYQQALGQGPQFIFQYYREEENGRGNFPPRFSGLQFPNYSSELNVNALELDDSALYLCASSRTSGRYEQYFGPGTRLTVT.

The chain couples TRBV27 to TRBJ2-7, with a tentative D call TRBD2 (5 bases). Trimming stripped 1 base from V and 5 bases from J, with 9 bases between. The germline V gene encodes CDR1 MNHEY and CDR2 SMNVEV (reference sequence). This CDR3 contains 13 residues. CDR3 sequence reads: CASSLWEKNEQYF. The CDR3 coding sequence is TGTGCCAGCAGTTTATGGGAGAAGAACGAGCAGTACTTC.

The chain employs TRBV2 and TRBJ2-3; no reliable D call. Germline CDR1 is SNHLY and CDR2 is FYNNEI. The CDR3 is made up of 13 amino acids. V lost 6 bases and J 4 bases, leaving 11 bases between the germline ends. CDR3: CASSETLADTQYF. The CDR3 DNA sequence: TGTGCCAGCAGCGAGACTCTGGCAGATACGCAGTATTTT.

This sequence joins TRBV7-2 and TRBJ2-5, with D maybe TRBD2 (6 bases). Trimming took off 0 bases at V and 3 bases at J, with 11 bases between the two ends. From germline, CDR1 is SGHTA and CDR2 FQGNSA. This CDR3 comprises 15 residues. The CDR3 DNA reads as TGTGCCAGCAGCTTAGCGCTGGGCGGGAAAGAGACCCAGTACTTC. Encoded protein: CASSLALGGKETQYF. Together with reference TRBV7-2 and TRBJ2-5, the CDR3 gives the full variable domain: GAGVSQSPSNKVTEKGKDVELRCDPISGHTALYWYRQSLGQGLEFLIYFQGNSAPDKSGLPSDRFSAERTGGSVSTLTIQRTQQEDSAVYLCASSLALGGKETQYFGPGTRLLVL.

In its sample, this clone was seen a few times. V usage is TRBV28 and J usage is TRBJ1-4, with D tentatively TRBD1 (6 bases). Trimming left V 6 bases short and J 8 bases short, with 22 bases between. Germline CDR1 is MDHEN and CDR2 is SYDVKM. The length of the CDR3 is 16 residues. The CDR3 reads CASSPPVGIQGEKLFF. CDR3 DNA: TGTGCCAGCAGCCCTCCGGTGGGGATACAGGGCGAAAAACTGTTTTTT.

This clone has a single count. The chain's CDR3 is CSARQKSYNEQFF. DNA of the CDR3: TGCAGCGCGAGACAGAAGTCCTACAATGAGCAGTTCTTC. The chain combines TRBV29-1 with TRBJ2-1, with a possible D match to TRBD1 (5 bases). The CDR3 totals 13 residues. V lost 7 bases and J 1 base, leaving 11 bases between the germline ends. Germline V CDR1 and CDR2: SQVTM, ANQGSEA.

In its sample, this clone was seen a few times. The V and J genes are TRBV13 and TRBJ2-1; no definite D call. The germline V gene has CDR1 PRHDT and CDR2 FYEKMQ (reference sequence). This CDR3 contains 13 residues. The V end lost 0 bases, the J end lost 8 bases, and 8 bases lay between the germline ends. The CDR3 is CASSLGSVDEQFF. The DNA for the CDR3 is TGTGCCAGCAGCTTAGGGTCGGTTGATGAGCAGTTCTTC.

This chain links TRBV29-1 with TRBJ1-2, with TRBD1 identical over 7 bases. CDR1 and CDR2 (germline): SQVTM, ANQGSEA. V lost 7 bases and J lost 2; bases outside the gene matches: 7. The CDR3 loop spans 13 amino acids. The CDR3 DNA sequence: TGCAGCGCAGCAGGGGGAGGAAACTATGGCTACACCTTC. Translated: CSAAGGGNYGYTF.

In nucleotides, the CDR3 is TGTGCCAGCAGCTTCAGAGCGGGAGCTGAGGAGCAGTTCTTC. The encoded protein is CASSFRAGAEEQFF. The rearrangement uses TRBV7-2 and TRBJ2-1, with 8 bases aligning to TRBD2. The CDR3 loop spans 14 amino acids. Germline trimming cut 3 bases from V and 10 bases from J; bases unmatched to any gene: 8. Germline loops: CDR1 SGHTA, CDR2 FQGNSA.

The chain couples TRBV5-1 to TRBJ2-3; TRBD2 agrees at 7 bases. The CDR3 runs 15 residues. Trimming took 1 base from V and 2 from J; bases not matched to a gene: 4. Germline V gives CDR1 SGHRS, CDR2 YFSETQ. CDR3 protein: CASSLFAGATDTQYF. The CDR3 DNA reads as TGCGCCAGCAGCTTGTTCGCGGGAGCCACAGATACGCAGTATTTT.

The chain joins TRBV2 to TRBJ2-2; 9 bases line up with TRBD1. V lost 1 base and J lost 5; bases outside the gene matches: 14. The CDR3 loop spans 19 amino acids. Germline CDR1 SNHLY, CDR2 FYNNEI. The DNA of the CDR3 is TGTGCCAGCAGTGAAGTTCCCCTGTGGGGGACAGGGAGGACCGGGGAGCTGTTTTTT. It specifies CASSEVPLWGTGRTGELFF.

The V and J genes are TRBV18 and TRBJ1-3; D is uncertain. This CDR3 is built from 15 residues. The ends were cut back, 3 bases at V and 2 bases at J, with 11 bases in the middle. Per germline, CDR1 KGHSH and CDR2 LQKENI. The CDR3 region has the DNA TGTGCCAGCTCACCCACAAGGGAGCCTGGAAACACCATATATTTT. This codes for CASSPTREPGNTIYF.

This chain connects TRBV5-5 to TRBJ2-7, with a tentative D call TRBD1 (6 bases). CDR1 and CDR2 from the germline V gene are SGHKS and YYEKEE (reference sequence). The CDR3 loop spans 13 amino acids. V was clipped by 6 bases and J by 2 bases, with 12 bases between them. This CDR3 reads CASTSDRTYEQYF. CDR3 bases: TGTGCCAGCACCTCCGACAGGACCTACGAGCAGTACTTC.

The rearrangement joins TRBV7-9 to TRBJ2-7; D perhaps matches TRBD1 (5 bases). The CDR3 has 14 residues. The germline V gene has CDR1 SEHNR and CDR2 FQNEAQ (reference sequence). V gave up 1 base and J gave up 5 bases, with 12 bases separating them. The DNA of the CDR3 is TGTGCCAGCAGCTTAGTGGGGCCCCAGGACGAGCAGTACTTC. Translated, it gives CASSLVGPQDEQYF.